These 13 T cell receptor beta chains originate from one sample sequenced in a study of T cells in Graves' hyperthyroidism and ophthalmopathy. Regions amplified from RNA transcripts were the TCR beta CDR3 regions. The HTBI primer set served for first-round RT-PCR of the TCR CDR3. MiXCR, run by TCRdb on the multiplex PCR reads, gives a single entry per CDR3 protein. The repertoire has 250,000 to 300,000 distinct CDR3 sequences, roughly 15% of them found once; the top ten carry 30% to 35%. Material for sequencing was blood. The receptors shown here come from a woman between 50 and 59 years old with Graves' hyperthyroidism that later progressed to Graves' ophthalmopathy.

The chain recombines TRBV20-1 with TRBJ1-4; a possible D gene is TRBD1 (6 bases). Between the trimmed V and J ends, which lost 3 bases and 5 bases, there was a span of 13 bases. CDR1 DFQATT and CDR2 SNEGSKA come from the germline V gene (reference sequence). The CDR3 is made up of 14 amino acids. The CDR3 sequence: CSARGAQGNEKLFF. The CDR3 nucleotides read TGCAGTGCTAGGGGCGCACAGGGAAATGAAAAACTGTTTTTT.

This clonotype was observed many times. The rearrangement uses TRBV5-1 and TRBJ1-2; TRBD1 aligns across 8 bases. Germline V CDR1 and CDR2: SGHRS, YFSETQ. This CDR3 spans 15 amino acids. V lost 6 bases and J lost 4; bases outside the gene matches: 11. The CDR3 here is CASTTETDRGYGYTF. CDR3 in DNA: TGCGCCAGCACCACGGAGACCGACAGGGGCTATGGCTACACCTTC. Together with reference TRBV5-1 and TRBJ1-2, the CDR3 gives the full variable domain: KAGVTQTPRYLIKTRGQQVTLSCSPISGHRSVSWYQQTPGQGLQFLFEYFSETQRNKGNFPGRFSGRQFSNSRSEMNVSTLELGDSALYLCASTTETDRGYGYTFGSGTRLTVV.

This clonotype was seen many times. This chain connects TRBV18 to TRBJ1-4, with TRBD1 identical over 10 bases. CDR3 size: 15 residues. V lost 3 bases and J lost 6; bases outside the gene matches: 4. Germline CDR1 KGHSH, CDR2 LQKENI. The CDR3, as DNA: TGTGCCAGCTCACCCGGACAGGGGGGAGATGAAAAACTGTTTTTT. This sequence encodes CASSPGQGGDEKLFF.

The V call is TRBV28, the J call TRBJ1-2; D uncertain. The CDR3 is 14 amino acids. Trimming cost V 7 bases and J 4 bases, with 16 bases left between them. CDR1 and CDR2 (germline): MDHEN, SYDVKM. The CDR3 bases are TGTGCCAGCACCCCCCCCGGCAGAGTCTATGGCTACACCTTC. This gives the protein CASTPPGRVYGYTF.

J is TRBJ2-2 and V is TRBV10-3, with TRBD1 as a possible D gene (5 bases). Germline CDR1 ENHRY, CDR2 SYGVKD. The length of the CDR3 is 17 residues. The V and J ends lost 3 bases and 2 bases respectively, with 16 bases between them. The CDR3 spells CAISDRWKGLNTGELFF. The CDR3 bases are TGTGCCATCAGTGATAGGTGGAAGGGGCTTAACACCGGGGAGCTGTTTTTT.

V usage is TRBV27 and J usage is TRBJ1-1, with D possibly TRBD1 on 6 matching bases. Trimming took 2 bases from V and 6 from J, leaving 19 bases between them. Germline lookup yields CDR1 MNHEY and CDR2 SMNVEV (reference sequence). This CDR3 is 16 amino acids long. CDR3 loop: CASSLLPGAGDSEAFF. The CDR3, as DNA: TGTGCCAGCAGTTTACTTCCAGGGGCCGGGGATTCTGAAGCTTTCTTT.

A few counts support this clonotype. The chain is built from TRBV7-9 and TRBJ1-1, with no clear D. The CDR3 is 13 residues long. Germline V gene sequence: CDR1 SEHNR, CDR2 FQNEAQ (reference sequence). Trimming removed 3 bases from V and 5 bases from J, with 10 bases in between. CDR3 in DNA: TGTGCCAGCAGCTTCGAATTATGGACTGAAGCTTTCTTT. It translates to CASSFELWTEAFF.

This clonotype was counted between two and nine times. V usage is TRBV9 and J usage is TRBJ2-6; D unresolved. V was cut by 4 bases and J by 2 bases, with 10 bases left in between. CDR3 length: 15 residues. Per germline, CDR1 SGDLS and CDR2 YYNGEE. The CDR3 reads CASSRALTGANVLTF. In DNA form, the CDR3 reads TGTGCCAGCAGCCGGGCATTAACTGGGGCCAACGTCCTGACTTTC.

This clonotype was counted many times. The V gene is TRBV6-1, the J gene TRBJ1-1; no definite D call. This CDR3 has 14 residues. The V gene's germline CDR1 is MNHNS and CDR2 SASEGT. Trimming pared 0 bases from V and 8 bases from J, leaving 13 bases between. DNA of the CDR3: TGTGCCAGCAGTGAAGCCTTCGGGTATCGGGAAGCTTTCTTT. Its protein is CASSEAFGYREAFF.

The sample holds many counts of this clonotype. This chain connects TRBV11-3 to TRBJ2-2, with 8 bases that match TRBD1. Trimming took 4 bases from V and 7 from J; bases not matched to a gene: 5. The length of the CDR3 is 14 residues. The germline CDR1 and CDR2 sequences are SGHNT and YENEEA. Here the CDR3 reads CASSSDRGNGELFF. The CDR3 region has the DNA TGTGCCAGCAGCTCCGACAGGGGAAACGGGGAGCTGTTTTTT.

This clonotype showed up many times. The chain recombines TRBV3-1 with TRBJ2-2; tentative D call: TRBD2 (6 bases). Trimming left V 4 bases short and J 4 bases short, with 13 bases between. Germline V gives CDR1 LGHDT, CDR2 YNNKEL (reference sequence). The CDR3 has 15 residues. CDR3 in amino acids: CASSPDSGFTGELFF. CDR3 bases: TGTGCCAGCAGCCCAGATAGCGGATTCACCGGGGAGCTGTTTTTT. Looking up the rest from reference TRBV3-1 and TRBJ2-2 gives the full variable domain: DTAVSQTPKYLVTQMGNDKSIKCEQNLGHDTMYWYKQDSKKFLKIMFSYNNKELIINETVPNRFSPKSPDKAHLNLHINSLELGDSAVYFCASSPDSGFTGELFFGEGSRLTVL.

This clonotype was picked up many times. J is TRBJ2-7 and V is TRBV14; 10 bases fit TRBD2. Germline lookup yields CDR1 SGHDN and CDR2 FVKESK. Unmatched junction bases numbered 6, after V lost 5 bases and J lost 2 bases. This CDR3 spans 15 amino acids. CDR3 bases: TGTGCCAGCAGCTTCACTAGCGGGGTAACCTACGAGCAGTACTTC. Encoded protein: CASSFTSGVTYEQYF. The whole variable domain, remainder taken from reference TRBV14 and TRBJ2-7, is EAGVTQFPSHSVIEKGQTVTLRCDPISGHDNLYWYRRVMGKEIKFLLHFVKESKQDESGMPNNRFLAERTGGTYSTLKVQPAELEDSGVYFCASSFTSGVTYEQYFGPGTRLTVT.

This clonotype appeared many times. The chain employs TRBV20-1 and TRBJ1-2; D uncertain. V was pared by 3 bases and J by 2 bases, with 7 bases between. The germline CDR1 and CDR2 sequences are DFQATT and SNEGSKA (reference sequence). The CDR3 runs to 12 residues. The CDR3, as DNA: TGCAGTGCTAGGAGGCCAAACTATGGCTACACCTTC. Its protein is CSARRPNYGYTF.